Listed here is a single T cell receptor beta chain. Original methodology: By means of reference gene primer amplification, nucleated cell counts were estimated. Clones were read by immunoSEQ multiplex PCR, and TCRdb kept only the in-frame ones, dropping some. The V and J calls and the clone size are those of that table, but D and trimming were determined from the DNA. Of about 91,000 clones in the sample, almost 90% are singletons; the top ten hold about 8%. This record comes from a study of blood T cell repertoires in COVID-19. Turning to the study itself: Some COVID-19 samples were acute and others convalescent; all came from the United States, Italy and Spain. Sources were T cells, B-cell-depleted T cells, or PBMCs; the material itself was cDNA or gDNA.

Germline CDR1 and CDR2: KGHSH and LQKENI. There are 13 residues in the CDR3. Between the trimmed V and J ends, which lost 2 bases and 6 bases, there was a span of 11 bases. The rearrangement links TRBV18 to TRBJ2-7, with a weak D call TRBD1 (5 bases). The sequence was collected from a woman between 70 and 85 years old with acute or convalescent COVID-19. The sequenced sample consisted of peripheral blood. For the CDR3, the DNA is TGTGCCAGCTCACCAGAGCAGGGCCTCGAGCAGTACTTC. It yields the protein CASSPEQGLEQYF.